This record covers a single T cell receptor (beta chain). This clone was observed a single time. No cognate antigen has been identified for it. There are no base qualities to consult, and no much larger clone falls within one base. A distance of 9 bases separates the germline ends of V and J, which lose 4 bases and 3 bases respectively. Taken from the germline V gene, the CDR1 and CDR2 loops are MDHEN and SYDVKM. CDR3 length: 13 amino acids, cysteine to phenylalanine. Only CDR3 DNA is held: 39 bases, read in frame from base 1. The record originates from a study of blood T cell repertoires in COVID-19 (TCRdb year 2020). For context, the study as a whole: Samples from collaborators originated in the United States, Italy and Spain and spanned both the acute and convalescent phases of COVID-19. The prospective study material was composed of cDNA or gDNA derived from T cells, B-cell-depleted T cells, or PBMCs. Subjects who had been exposed to COVID-19, were actively infected with it, or had recovered from it provided the deeply sampled blood TCRbeta repertoires that made up the dataset. The repertoires were released in a freely available public database intended as a resource for research on the immune response to SARS-CoV-2. The samples were drawn from the first 160 participants of the ongoing ImmuneRACE study and from over a thousand subjects provided by 6 global collaborators. Sample metadata almost always included a de-identified subject ID, COVID-19 status, age in years and sex. Where available, HLA class I and class II types were obtained from metadata supplied by the sample provider rather than from assay-based typing.

Each collaborating institution followed its own protocols to collect whole blood in K2EDTA tubes. For TCRbeta analysis, collaborator samples were shipped as frozen whole blood, as isolated PBMCs, or as DNA extracted from either sample type. TCRbeta CDR3 regions were amplified from genomic DNA by means of the immunoSEQ Assay, a bias-controlled multiplex PCR. The source study handled its data this way. The number of nucleated cells in each sample was estimated from the amplification of reference gene primers within the assay. To quantify the absolute abundance of each unique TCRbeta CDR3 rearrangement, sequence reads were collapsed and filtered. For each sample, productive Simpson clonality was calculated as the square root of Simpson's diversity index across productive rearrangements. Not all clones reach the TCRdb copy of this immuneACCESS table, which keeps in-frame sequences only. Checked studies attribute under half of the gap to unresolved V genes and leave the rest unexplained. The D gene and trimming were derived from the DNA, and the V and J assignments and clone size from that table. The sample yields around 120,000 clones; approximately 92% were counted once. In total, the top ten clones hold approximately 30% of the sample.

Findings and caveats that apply to the study as a whole: The amount of clinical and demographic metadata varied by source and participant and was provided uncurated.

Specimen: peripheral blood. This TCR was recovered from an elderly woman with acute or convalescent COVID-19. The rearranged segments are TRBV28 and TRBJ1-2; the D gene identity is not certain. The nucleotide sequence reads TGTGCCAGCAGTTCCAGACTTGACTATGGCTACACCTTC. Protein translation: CASSSRLDYGYTF.